The 2 T cell receptor beta chains presented below share a single source sample, sequenced in a study of shared clonotypes between healthy human individuals. TCRdb's table, derived via immunoSEQ multiplex PCR, lists solely in-frame clones and lacks some. This table has over a million clones, about 80% appearing once. The specimen was memory CD4+ T cells from PBMCs. Sample subset: CD45RA-negative fraction. The origin of the receptors is a man younger than 35 in good health. Some clones in this sample may be carry-over from other donors' samples.

J is TRBJ2-5 and V is TRBV27; D is undetermined. The CDR3 has 14 residues. V gave up 6 bases and J gave up 0 bases, with 11 bases separating them. The germline gives CDR1 MNHEY, CDR2 SMNVEV (reference sequence). CDR3 in amino acids: CASSNLNYQETQYF. CDR3 coding DNA: TGTGCCAGCAGCAATTTAAATTACCAAGAGACCCAGTACTTC.

This clone was found a few times. The J gene is TRBJ1-4, the V gene TRBV10-3, with TRBD1 as a possible D gene (6 bases). This CDR3 contains 15 residues. Germline CDR1 is ENHRY and CDR2 is SYGVKD. Trimming cost V 1 base and J 1 base, with 7 bases left between them. The chain's CDR3 is CAISELQGTNEKLFF. The CDR3 DNA reads as TGTGCCATCAGTGAGTTACAGGGAACTAATGAAAAACTGTTTTTT.